One sample yielded the 14 T cell receptor beta chains listed below, sequenced in a study of T cells in localized non-small cell lung cancer. Profiled with immunoSEQ multiplex PCR; TCRdb holds only in-frame clones, not every one. The sample has 40,000 to 55,000 clones; 60% to 85% are singletons. Sample: PBMCs, taken before any cancer treatment. The source of these receptors is a woman aged 35 to 70 with stage II lung adenocarcinoma.

The chain links TRBV18 to TRBJ2-2; 9 bases fit TRBD1. Germline loops: CDR1 KGHSH, CDR2 LQKENI. Trimming at V came to 8 bases and at J to 3 bases, leaving 4 bases not matched to a gene. The CDR3 is 14 residues long. CDR3 DNA sequence: TGTGCCAGCCGGGGACAGGGATACACCGGGGAGCTGTTTTTT. This gives the protein CASRGQGYTGELFF.

V is TRBV21-1 and J is TRBJ2-1; whether TRBD2, the table's D call, matches the DNA was not checked. TRBV21-1 is a recognized pseudogene. This CDR3 comprises 16 residues. Here the CDR3 reads CASSPPSGGDYNEQFF. The CDR3 DNA follows: TGTGCCAGCAGCCCCCCTAGCGGGGGGGATTACAATGAGCAGTTCTTC.

The chain recombines TRBV7-2 with TRBJ1-3; no clear D gene. The CDR3 consists of 14 residues. CDR1 is SGHTA, CDR2 FQGNSA, per germline. Trimming removed 6 bases from V and 0 bases from J, with 9 bases in between. The DNA of the CDR3 is TGTGCCAGCAGTCGGGATCCCTCTGGAAACACCATATATTTT. Translated: CASSRDPSGNTIYF.

A few counts support this clone. The V and J genes are TRBV6-1 and TRBJ2-3; perhaps TRBD1 as D (5 bases). There are 12 residues in the CDR3. The V gene's germline CDR1 is MNHNS and CDR2 SASEGT. V was cut by 8 bases and J by 6 bases, with 12 bases left in between. The CDR3 coding sequence is TGTGCCAGCGCAAGGGGCGGCGATACGCAGTATTTT. Translation: CASARGGDTQYF.

The genes are TRBV19 and TRBJ1-4; D remains ambiguous. CDR1 and CDR2 from the germline V gene are LNHDA and SQIVND (reference sequence). This CDR3 region has 15 residues. V was cut by 5 bases and J by 0 bases, with 10 bases left in between. CDR3 residues: CASSGQDATNEKLFF. For the CDR3, the DNA is TGTGCCAGTAGTGGCCAGGATGCAACTAATGAAAAACTGTTTTTT.

V usage is TRBV21-1 and J usage is TRBJ2-1. TRBV21-1 is a recognized pseudogene. CDR3 size: 18 residues. The CDR3 coding sequence is TGTGCCAGCAGCAAAGAGTCCTTAGAAAGGGATCCAGTGAATGAGCAGTTCTTC. This translates into CASSKESLERDPVNEQFF.

V usage is TRBV4-2 and J usage is TRBJ2-2, with 10 bases aligning to TRBD2. The CDR3 sequence is 16 residues long. V lost 4 bases and J lost 0; bases outside the gene matches: 2. The germline V gene encodes CDR1 LGHNA and CDR2 YNFKEQ. The CDR3 region is CASSLGLAANTGELFF. In DNA form, the CDR3 reads TGTGCCAGCAGCCTAGGACTAGCGGCGAACACCGGGGAGCTGTTTTTT.

This rearrangement joins TRBV30 to TRBJ2-3, with unresolved D. Germline V gene lookup returns CDR1 GTSNPN and CDR2 SVGIG (reference sequence). This CDR3 is built from 10 residues. V dropped 5 bases and J dropped 8 bases, with 8 bases sitting between them. The CDR3: CAWYSGTQYF. CDR3 sequence (DNA): TGTGCCTGGTACTCGGGTACGCAGTATTTT. Full variable domain (missing parts from reference TRBV30 and TRBJ2-3): SQTIHQWPATLVQPVGSPLSLECTVEGTSNPNLYWYRQAAGRGLQLLFYSVGIGQISSEVPQNLSASRPQDRQFILSSKKLLLSDSGFYLCAWYSGTQYFGPGTRLTVL.

The chain carries TRBV27 and TRBJ2-5; tentatively, D is TRBD1 or TRBD2 (6 bases each). The CDR3 consists of 14 residues. Germline loops: CDR1 MNHEY, CDR2 SMNVEV (reference sequence). Trimming cost V 6 bases and J 5 bases, with 16 bases left between them. The CDR3 loop is CASRQQGGGETQYF. The CDR3 DNA follows: TGTGCCAGCAGGCAACAGGGTGGAGGGGAGACCCAGTACTTC.

CDR3 coding DNA: TGCGCCAGCAGGGACACGATCTCTGGGGCCAACGTCCTGACTTTC. Residues: CASRDTISGANVLTF. This rearrangement joins TRBV5-1 to TRBJ2-6, with D perhaps TRBD1 (5 bases). The CDR3 has 15 amino acids. Trimming took off 5 bases at V and 0 bases at J, with 9 bases between the two ends. CDR1 is SGHRS, CDR2 YFSETQ, per germline.

This sequence joins TRBV15 and TRBJ2-2, with TRBD2 identical over 7 bases. CDR1 and CDR2 (germline): LNHNV, YYDKDF (reference sequence). With 1 base clipped from V and 4 bases from J, the junction kept 15 bases outside the gene matches. This CDR3 has 19 residues. CDR3 DNA: TGTGCCACCAGCAGAGCAAGGGAGGGGCAGGGTCTTCGCACCGGGGAGCTGTTTTTT. Protein: CATSRAREGQGLRTGELFF.

The CDR3 sequence is CASSPRAGGSNQPQHF. CDR3 sequence (DNA): TGTGCCAGTAGTCCAAGGGCCGGGGGTAGCAATCAGCCCCAGCATTTT. V is TRBV19 and J is TRBJ1-5; perhaps TRBD1 as D (5 bases). Germline V gene sequence: CDR1 LNHDA, CDR2 SQIVND (reference sequence). Trimming left V 5 bases short and J 0 bases short, with 14 bases between. This CDR3 comprises 16 residues.

This clone was detected only a few times. The gene calls are TRBV5-1 and TRBJ1-4, with 7 bases lining up with TRBD1. V dropped 4 bases and J dropped 6; count of bases not matched to a gene: 9. The germline V gene has CDR1 SGHRS and CDR2 YFSETQ. The CDR3 length is 15 residues. Here the CDR3 DNA reads TGCGCCAGCAGCGGAGGGGGCGCTCAGTATGAAAAACTGTTTTTT. As protein: CASSGGGAQYEKLFF.

The chain couples TRBV10-3 to TRBJ2-7; 10 bases agree with TRBD1. The germline V gene has CDR1 ENHRY and CDR2 SYGVKD. With V trimmed by 3 bases and J by 5 bases, 7 bases remained unmatched. The CDR3 loop spans 15 amino acids. The CDR3 DNA sequence: TGTGCCATCAGTGATCCTCGGGACAGGGGCAACGAGCAGTACTTC. Protein: CAISDPRDRGNEQYF.